The clone carrying this T cell receptor (beta chain) was counted a single time. This sample stems from a study of blood T cell repertoires in COVID-19. Study-level background: The analysed material was cDNA or gDNA that came from T cells, B-cell-depleted T cells, or PBMCs.

Measured with immunoSEQ multiplex PCR; TCRdb has only the in-frame clones, and not every one. The sample includes about 330,000 clones, roughly 86% of them seen just once. Germline loops: CDR1 ENHRY, CDR2 SYGVKD. This CDR3 contains 14 residues. Trimming took off 5 bases at V and 2 bases at J, with 11 bases between the two ends. The rearrangement uses TRBV10-3 and TRBJ2-3; D possibly corresponds to TRBD2 (5 bases). Specimen: peripheral blood. The clonotype originates from a man aged 25-45 years with COVID-19, enrolled during active disease. CDR3 protein: CAISSSGPTDTQYF. CDR3 in DNA: TGTGCCATCAGTTCCAGCGGACCCACAGATACGCAGTATTTT.